This TCR beta chain was sequenced for a study of blood T cells in healthy people across ages. Total RNA extraction produced at least 6 micrograms (per sample) for the study. Together with a sample-barcoded 5' primer, a J-beta primer mix was included in a second PCR lasting 7 to 11 cycles. TCRdb analysed the 5' RACE reads with MiXCR anew, one entry per CDR3 protein. The sample lists hundreds of thousands of distinct CDR3 sequences; approximately 50% were seen once. CDR1 is SQVTM and CDR2 is ANQGSEA in the germline V gene. Trimming removed 5 bases from V and 4 bases from J; junction bases left unmatched: 4. This CDR3 is 12 amino acids long.

The chain uses TRBV29-1 and TRBJ1-1; 7 bases align to TRBD1. The sample taken for sequencing was blood. The receptor comes from a man aged 60 to 69 in good health. The CDR3 sequence: CSVRAGGTEAFF. Written as DNA, the CDR3 is TGCAGCGTTAGGGCAGGGGGCACTGAAGCTTTCTTT. Full variable domain (remainder filled in from reference TRBV29-1 and TRBJ1-1): SAVISQKPSRDICQRGTSLTIQCQVDSQVTMMFWYRQQPGQSLTLIATANQGSEATYESGFVIDKFPISRPNLTFSTLTVSNMSPEDSSIYLCSVRAGGTEAFFGQGTRLTVV.